The rows below give T cell receptor beta chains drawn from one sample of a study of T cells in Graves' hyperthyroidism and ophthalmopathy. TCRdb reanalysed the multiplex PCR reads using MiXCR and keeps one entry per CDR3 protein. The sample records just over 550,000 distinct CDR3 sequences, roughly 46% being singletons. The source material was peripheral blood or thyroid tissue (not recorded which). Every receptor here comes from a woman aged 18-29 years with Graves' hyperthyroidism. CDR3s include the opening cysteine and the closing phenylalanine or tryptophan. The D gene is left open where the match is weak. The size of a clone is reported for some rows only, either as once, few or many, or as a class for expanded clones.

NA,TRBV20-1,NA,TRBJ1-1,CSARVATVMNTEAFF,TGCAGTGCTAGAGTCGCAACAGTCATGAACACTGAAGCTTTCTTT
many,TRBV29-1,NA,TRBJ2-7,CSVDWGYEQYF,TGCAGCGTTGACTGGGGGTACGAGCAGTACTTC
many,TRBV20-1,TRBD1,TRBJ2-7,CSAVRGRYYEQYF,TGCAGTGCTGTCAGGGGGCGATACTACGAGCAGTACTTC
NA,TRBV19,TRBD1,TRBJ1-1,CASSITLTGTGPTEAFF,TGTGCCAGTAGTATCACCCTTACCGGGACAGGGCCCACTGAAGCTTTCTTT
few,TRBV5-8,TRBD2,TRBJ2-2,CASSSTSANTGELFF,TGTGCCAGCAGCTCGACTAGCGCGAACACCGGGGAGCTGTTTTTT
NA,TRBV12-5,TRBD1,TRBJ1-2,CASTPGQDLYGYTF,TGTGCCAGCACCCCGGGACAGGACCTCTATGGCTACACCTTC
many,TRBV10-2,NA,TRBJ2-5,CASSEWGGQETQYF,TGCGCCAGCAGTGAGTGGGGAGGACAAGAGACCCAGTACTTC
NA,TRBV2,TRBD1,TRBJ2-7,CASSEPRDRGTYEQYF,TGTGCCAGCAGTGAGCCGCGGGACAGGGGCACGTACGAGCAGTACTTC
NA,TRBV29-1,NA,TRBJ2-5,CSVRRMGETQYF,TGCAGCGTCCGTCGGATGGGCGAGACCCAGTACTTC
NA,TRBV5-1,TRBD1,TRBJ2-7,CASSREGQGAYEQYF,TGCGCCAGCAGCCGAGAAGGACAGGGGGCCTACGAGCAGTACTTC
few,TRBV7-9,TRBD1,TRBJ2-6,CASRRGQGGSGANVLTF,TGTGCCAGCAGACGAGGACAGGGAGGCTCTGGGGCCAACGTCCTGACTTTC
many,TRBV29-1,TRBD1,TRBJ2-7,CSVTDRGGWQYF,TGCAGCGTAACCGACAGGGGGGGTTGGCAGTACTTC
many,TRBV2,TRBD2,TRBJ2-2,CASSPGLANTGELFF,TGTGCCAGCAGTCCGGGACTAGCTAACACCGGGGAGCTGTTTTTT
NA,TRBV7-9,NA,TRBJ2-7,CASSPILGRVYEQYF,TGTGCCAGCAGCCCCATTCTTGGGCGGGTCTACGAGCAGTACTTC
NA,TRBV5-1,NA,TRBJ1-5,CASSLVPQGSNQPQHF,TGCGCCAGCAGCTTGGTCCCACAGGGAAGCAATCAGCCCCAGCATTTT
few,TRBV7-6,NA,TRBJ2-7,CASSQVRGSYEQYF,TGCGCCAGCAGCCAAGTCAGGGGCTCCTACGAGCAGTACTTC
NA,TRBV19,NA,TRBJ1-5,CASSNQGIYSNQPQHF,TGTGCCAGTAGTAATCAGGGGATTTATAGCAATCAGCCCCAGCATTTT
NA,TRBV12-3/TRBV12-4,TRBD1,TRBJ1-1,CASSSYRGVNTEAFF,TGTGCCAGCAGTTCCTACAGGGGTGTAAACACTGAAGCTTTCTTT
many,TRBV15,TRBD1,TRBJ1-2,CATSTPHGQGNGYGYTF,TGTGCCACCAGCACTCCGCACGGACAGGGTAACGGCTATGGCTACACCTTC
NA,TRBV19,NA,TRBJ1-2,CASSPNVGSTYGYTF,TGTGCCAGTAGTCCTAACGTGGGGTCCACGTATGGCTACACCTTC
NA,TRBV20-1,TRBD2,TRBJ2-5,CSARDQRGLGETQYF,TGCAGTGCTAGAGACCAGCGGGGGCTGGGAGAGACCCAGTACTTC
NA,TRBV24-1,TRBD1,TRBJ1-5,CATSPGTGEVQPQHF,TGTGCCACCAGCCCCGGGACAGGGGAGGTTCAGCCCCAGCATTTT
NA,TRBV7-3,TRBD1,TRBJ1-2,CASSLPIRTGSGYTF,TGTGCCAGCAGCTTACCAATTAGGACAGGGAGTGGCTACACCTTC
many,TRBV7-2,NA,TRBJ1-5,CASSLGGIDQPQHF,TGTGCCAGCAGCCTTGGAGGTATTGATCAGCCCCAGCATTTT
few,TRBV7-8,NA,TRBJ2-6,CASSVYTGAGANVLTF,TGTGCCAGCAGTGTCTACACAGGAGCTGGGGCCAACGTCCTGACTTTC
few,TRBV2,NA,TRBJ1-4,CASRGFATNEKLFF,TGTGCCAGCAGGGGATTTGCAACTAATGAAAAACTGTTTTTT
NA,TRBV4-2,TRBD1,TRBJ1-1,CASSPRQGATEAFF,TGTGCCAGCAGCCCAAGACAGGGGGCAACTGAAGCTTTCTTT
NA,TRBV2,TRBD1,TRBJ1-6,CASWTGGRNSPLHF,TGTGCCAGTTGGACAGGGGGCCGAAATTCACCCCTCCACTTT
many,TRBV15,NA,TRBJ2-2,CATSSRDPRTGELFF,TGTGCCACCAGCAGTAGGGACCCACGGACCGGGGAGCTGTTTTTT
once,TRBV29-1,TRBD2,TRBJ2-7,CSVGRDYFEQYF,TGCAGCGTAGGGCGGGACTACTTCGAGCAGTATTTC
few,TRBV9,TRBD2,TRBJ2-7,CASSSPEGRAAEQYF,TGTGCCAGCAGCTCGCCTGAAGGGAGGGCCGCCGAGCAGTACTTC
NA,TRBV20-1,NA,TRBJ2-7,CSAQQGYEQYF,TGCAGTGCACAACAAGGGTACGAGCAGTACTTC
NA,TRBV9,NA,TRBJ1-5,CASGGSGNQPQHF,TGTGCCAGCGGAGGAAGTGGCAATCAGCCCCAGCATTTT
NA,TRBV25-1,NA,TRBJ1-2,CASSPDFFNYGYTF,TGTGCCAGCAGTCCTGACTTCTTCAACTATGGCTACACCTTC
NA,TRBV20-1,TRBD2,TRBJ2-7,CSARDVTSGYNEQYF,TGCAGTGCTAGAGATGTAACTAGCGGATACAATGAGCAGTACTTC
NA,TRBV12-3/TRBV12-4,NA,TRBJ2-5,CASSSLHQETQYF,TGTGCCAGCAGTTCCTTACACCAAGAGACCCAGTACTTC
NA,TRBV2,TRBD1,TRBJ1-5,CASSYGTGLSNQPQHF,TGTGCCAGCAGTTACGGGACAGGGCTTAGCAATCAGCCCCAGCATTTT
NA,TRBV5-1,TRBD2,TRBJ2-7,CASSITAGTSDEQYF,TGCGCCAGCAGCATCACTGCCGGGACTAGCGACGAGCAGTACTTC
few,TRBV12-3/TRBV12-4,NA,TRBJ2-7,CASSFGTLTYEQYF,TGTGCCAGCAGTTTCGGGACCCTTACCTACGAGCAGTACTTC
NA,TRBV10-3,TRBD1,TRBJ2-5,CAISDRGGQETQYF,TGTGCCATCAGCGACAGGGGAGGACAAGAGACCCAGTACTTC
few,TRBV7-2,NA,TRBJ2-7,CASSLYKGNYEQYF,TGTGCCAGCAGCTTATATAAGGGAAACTACGAGCAGTACTTC
NA,TRBV9,NA,TRBJ1-1,CASGATVSEAFF,TGTGCCAGCGGCGCCACAGTCTCTGAAGCTTTCTTT
many,TRBV7-8,NA,TRBJ2-5,CASSLDAGRETQYF,TGTGCCAGCAGCTTAGATGCAGGGCGAGAGACCCAGTACTTC
NA,TRBV10-3,NA,TRBJ1-1,CASLDYFGGTEAFF,TGTGCCAGCCTTGATTATTTTGGGGGCACTGAAGCTTTCTTT
NA,TRBV2,NA,TRBJ2-3,CASSEARNYGYTGRQGILDTQYF,TGTGCCAGCAGTGAAGCCAGGAACTATGGCTACACTGGGCGGCAGGGGATTTTGGATACGCAGTATTTT
NA,TRBV20-1,TRBD1,TRBJ2-5,CSAREATGSGSETKYF,TGCAGTGCTAGAGAGGCGACAGGGAGTGGGTCTGAGACCAAGTACTTC
few,TRBV9,NA,TRBJ2-7,CASSSLPETYAVNEQYF,TGTGCCAGCAGTTCCCTCCCTGAGACTTACGCGGTCAACGAGCAGTACTTC
many,TRBV7-9,NA,TRBJ1-1,CASSLERGGAFF,TGTGCCAGCAGCTTAGAGCGCGGGGGGGCTTTCTTT